The clone carrying this T cell receptor (beta chain) was counted a few times. Its specificity is unknown. These data are taken from a study of T cell repertoires in cytomegalovirus infection. At the level of the study: Both CMV infection and a matching HLA type were indicated by public TCR beta signatures. Overall study findings and caveats: Identification of carriers of CMV plus the relevant HLA was performed using cumulative public TCR beta family frequency. HLA-C-restricted, CMV-specific TCR beta clonotypes were dominant ex vivo.

TCRdb redid the calling of the reads with MiXCR, one entry per CDR3 protein. The profile shows approximately 130,000 distinct CDR3 sequences, about 24% of them singletons. The CDR3 covers 16 residues. Germline assignment: CDR1 SEHNR and CDR2 FQNEAQ (reference sequence). V lost 4 bases, J lost 7 bases, and 22 bases lay in between. The receptor was isolated from a human donor in good health (CMV status not recorded). Some clones in this sample may be carry-over from other donors' samples. The genes are TRBV7-9 and TRBJ1-2, with D perhaps TRBD1 (6 bases). Sequencing input: PBMCs, sequenced either directly or after in vitro stimulation (not recorded which). In DNA, the CDR3 is TGTGCCAGCAGCTCCGGTGTGGGGGGGGCATATCGTGGCTACACCTTC. This sequence encodes CASSSGVGGAYRGYTF.